A selection of T cell receptor beta chains follows, all from one sample in a study of somatic mutations in cytotoxic T cells in rheumatoid arthritis. Generated by immunoSEQ multiplex PCR, the TCRdb table keeps only in-frame clones and is missing some. The sample holds more than 12,000 clones, 72% seen once. The sequencing sample was made of CD8+ T cells sorted from blood. The receptors stem from an adult with rheumatoid arthritis. Each CDR3 is given with its conserved first and last residue. Fields, in order: J gene, V gene, D gene, clone size, CDR3 DNA, CDR3 protein. The D gene is left open where the match is weak. Size is stated for part of the rows, as once, few or many counts, or as a class when the clone is expanded.

j_call: TRBJ1-1; v_call: TRBV6-5; d_call: NA; clone_size: NA; cdr3_nt: TGTGCCAGCAGTTACTCGAACAGGGTGTTTCGAGCTTTCTTT; cdr3_aa: CASSYSNRVFRAFF
j_call: TRBJ2-2; v_call: TRBV4-1; d_call: NA; clone_size: few; cdr3_nt: TGCGCCAGCAGCCAAGATCTCGCACGAATGAACACCGGGGAGCTGTTTTTT; cdr3_aa: CASSQDLARMNTGELFF
j_call: TRBJ1-1; v_call: TRBV9; d_call: NA; clone_size: few; cdr3_nt: TGTGCCAGCAGCGTAGTCGAGGTCGGCACTGAAGCTTTCTTT; cdr3_aa: CASSVVEVGTEAFF
j_call: TRBJ1-2; v_call: TRBV4-3; d_call: NA; clone_size: few; cdr3_nt: TGCGCCAGCAGCCAAGAGCAGGGCGACTTCTATGGCTACACCTTC; cdr3_aa: CASSQEQGDFYGYTF
j_call: TRBJ2-7; v_call: TRBV5-6; d_call: NA; clone_size: NA; cdr3_nt: TGTGCCAGCAGCTTAGCCGGGAACTCCTACGAGCAGTACTTC; cdr3_aa: CASSLAGNSYEQYF
j_call: TRBJ1-2; v_call: TRBV6-5; d_call: NA; clone_size: NA; cdr3_nt: TGTGCCAGCAGTTCGGGACTACTGTATGGCTACACCTTC; cdr3_aa: CASSSGLLYGYTF
j_call: TRBJ1-4; v_call: TRBV2; d_call: TRBD1; clone_size: NA; cdr3_nt: TGTGCCAGCAGCGAGGGGACAGTTGCAACTAATGAAAAACTGTTTTTT; cdr3_aa: CASSEGTVATNEKLFF
j_call: TRBJ2-1; v_call: TRBV9; d_call: TRBD2; clone_size: NA; cdr3_nt: TGTGCCAGCAGCCTCGACACACGGCGGGGGGTGTACAATGAGCAGTTCTTC; cdr3_aa: CASSLDTRRGVYNEQFF
j_call: TRBJ2-1; v_call: TRBV7-9; d_call: TRBD2; clone_size: medium-sized; cdr3_nt: TGTGCCAGCAGCGGCAGCGGGGGTGGGACCTCCTACAATGAGCAGTTCTTC; cdr3_aa: CASSGSGGGTSYNEQFF
j_call: TRBJ1-6; v_call: TRBV4-3; d_call: NA; clone_size: few; cdr3_nt: TGCGCCAGCAGCCAAGATATGAGTTCACCCCTCCACTTT; cdr3_aa: CASSQDMSSPLHF
j_call: TRBJ1-2; v_call: TRBV19; d_call: NA; clone_size: NA; cdr3_nt: TGTGCCAGTAGGGTCCCGGGGGACTATGGCTACACCTTC; cdr3_aa: CASRVPGDYGYTF
j_call: TRBJ2-7; v_call: TRBV6-5; d_call: TRBD2; clone_size: NA; cdr3_nt: TGTGCCAGCCAGGCCATCGGGGGGGCCTACGAGCAGTACTTC; cdr3_aa: CASQAIGGAYEQYF
j_call: TRBJ2-7; v_call: TRBV6-4; d_call: NA; clone_size: NA; cdr3_nt: TGTGCCAGCAGTGTCGTCAGGATAGTAGTCACCGAGCAGTACTTC; cdr3_aa: CASSVVRIVVTEQYF
j_call: TRBJ1-1; v_call: TRBV5-6; d_call: NA; clone_size: NA; cdr3_nt: TGTGCCAGCAGCTTGGGAGACAGTGAAGCTTTCTTT; cdr3_aa: CASSLGDSEAFF
j_call: TRBJ2-3; v_call: TRBV7-9; d_call: TRBD2; clone_size: NA; cdr3_nt: TGTGCCAGCAGCACCGGGACTAGCGGATCAGATACGCAGTATTTT; cdr3_aa: CASSTGTSGSDTQYF
j_call: TRBJ2-5; v_call: TRBV7-3; d_call: TRBD1; clone_size: NA; cdr3_nt: TGTGCCAGCAGCCCCACTCCGGGACAGGGGAGTGGAGAGACCCAGTACTTC; cdr3_aa: CASSPTPGQGSGETQYF
j_call: TRBJ1-5; v_call: TRBV11-3; d_call: NA; clone_size: NA; cdr3_nt: TGTGCCAGCATCCACCCCGAAATGGGCAATCAGCCCCAGCATTTT; cdr3_aa: CASIHPEMGNQPQHF
j_call: TRBJ1-6; v_call: TRBV11-3; d_call: NA; clone_size: NA; cdr3_nt: TGTGCCAGCAGCTTGTCGGGGAATTCACCCCTCCACTTT; cdr3_aa: CASSLSGNSPLHF
j_call: TRBJ2-7; v_call: TRBV9; d_call: NA; clone_size: NA; cdr3_nt: TGTGCCTCAGCCCCCAACGAGCAGTACTTC; cdr3_aa: CASAPNEQYF
j_call: TRBJ1-2; v_call: TRBV6-5; d_call: TRBD1; clone_size: few; cdr3_nt: TGTGCCAGCAGTCCACAGGGGGGCAAAGATGGCTACACCTTC; cdr3_aa: CASSPQGGKDGYTF
j_call: TRBJ1-3; v_call: TRBV9; d_call: NA; clone_size: few; cdr3_nt: TGTGCCAGCAGCGGCGCCGGGACATATGGAAACACCATATATTTT; cdr3_aa: CASSGAGTYGNTIYF
j_call: TRBJ1-1; v_call: TRBV6-5; d_call: NA; clone_size: NA; cdr3_nt: TGTGCCAGCAGTTACTCCGGGTCTTCTGAAGCTTTCTTT; cdr3_aa: CASSYSGSSEAFF
j_call: TRBJ1-4; v_call: TRBV7-9; d_call: NA; clone_size: NA; cdr3_nt: TGTGCCAGCAGCGGGGGATGGGGGGGCGATAATGAAAAACTGTTTTTT; cdr3_aa: CASSGGWGGDNEKLFF
j_call: TRBJ2-5; v_call: TRBV25-1; d_call: TRBD2; clone_size: NA; cdr3_nt: TGTGCCATCGCGGGGGGGCCCAGCCAAGAGACCCAGTACTTC; cdr3_aa: CAIAGGPSQETQYF
j_call: TRBJ2-5; v_call: TRBV4-1; d_call: NA; clone_size: NA; cdr3_nt: TGCGCCAGCAGCCGGTACCCCGGGAACCTCCAAGAGACCCAGTACTTC; cdr3_aa: CASSRYPGNLQETQYF
j_call: TRBJ2-5; v_call: TRBV4-1; d_call: NA; clone_size: NA; cdr3_nt: TGCGCCAGCAGCCAAGTCGGCAGGGAGGAGACCCAGTACTTC; cdr3_aa: CASSQVGREETQYF
j_call: TRBJ2-7; v_call: TRBV29-1; d_call: NA; clone_size: NA; cdr3_nt: TGCAGCGTCCGGGGAACTACGGGGAAGGGGATCTACGAGCAGTACTTC; cdr3_aa: CSVRGTTGKGIYEQYF
j_call: TRBJ2-6; v_call: TRBV5-1; d_call: NA; clone_size: NA; cdr3_nt: TGCGCCAGCAGCTTGGCCCTGGGCGCTGGGGCCAACGTCCTGACTTTC; cdr3_aa: CASSLALGAGANVLTF
j_call: TRBJ2-7; v_call: TRBV5-6; d_call: NA; clone_size: NA; cdr3_nt: TGTGCCAGCAGCCCCGACCTAAATGGGGGCGAGCAGTACTTC; cdr3_aa: CASSPDLNGGEQYF
j_call: TRBJ1-1; v_call: TRBV7-9; d_call: NA; clone_size: few; cdr3_nt: TGTGCCAGCAGCTTGTCTTACAGTCCGAACACTGAAGCTTTCTTT; cdr3_aa: CASSLSYSPNTEAFF
j_call: TRBJ1-2; v_call: TRBV7-2; d_call: NA; clone_size: NA; cdr3_nt: TGTGCCAGCAGCAAAGGAGTCTCAGAAGGCTACACCTTC; cdr3_aa: CASSKGVSEGYTF
j_call: TRBJ2-5; v_call: TRBV7-9; d_call: NA; clone_size: once; cdr3_nt: TGTGCCAGCAGTAACCTCCGGAATGTTCAGGTGGGGACCCAGTACTTC; cdr3_aa: CASSNLRNVQVGTQYF
j_call: TRBJ2-7; v_call: TRBV7-6; d_call: NA; clone_size: NA; cdr3_nt: TGTGCCAGCACCGCCCCGGGCTCCTACGAGCAGTACTTC; cdr3_aa: CASTAPGSYEQYF
j_call: TRBJ1-2; v_call: TRBV4-1; d_call: NA; clone_size: NA; cdr3_nt: TGCGCCAGCAGCCAGGTTATCCCGGCTGATGGCTACACCTTC; cdr3_aa: CASSQVIPADGYTF
j_call: TRBJ1-3; v_call: TRBV14; d_call: NA; clone_size: NA; cdr3_nt: TGTGCCAGCAGCCGGAGGCATACCGGCGGGAACACCATATATTTT; cdr3_aa: CASSRRHTGGNTIYF
j_call: TRBJ2-5; v_call: TRBV7-8; d_call: NA; clone_size: NA; cdr3_nt: TGTGCCAGCACGCTTTCGGGATCCCAAGAGACCCAGTACTTC; cdr3_aa: CASTLSGSQETQYF
j_call: TRBJ1-1; v_call: TRBV14; d_call: NA; clone_size: NA; cdr3_nt: TGTGCCAGCAGCCTGGCGGGTTGGTCTGAAGCTTTCTTT; cdr3_aa: CASSLAGWSEAFF
j_call: TRBJ1-5; v_call: TRBV5-5; d_call: NA; clone_size: once; cdr3_nt: TGTGCCAGCAGCCAGGACTGGGCGGACAATCAGCCCCAGCATTTT; cdr3_aa: CASSQDWADNQPQHF
j_call: TRBJ1-1; v_call: TRBV6-5; d_call: TRBD1; clone_size: NA; cdr3_nt: TGTGCCACGACGTCAGGGGGGGGAGCTTTCTTT; cdr3_aa: CATTSGGGAFF
j_call: TRBJ2-1; v_call: TRBV13; d_call: TRBD2; clone_size: NA; cdr3_nt: TGTGCCAGCACCCTTAGCCCCGGGGAGGGTGAGCAGTTCTTC; cdr3_aa: CASTLSPGEGEQFF
j_call: TRBJ2-3; v_call: TRBV2; d_call: TRBD2; clone_size: few; cdr3_nt: TGTGCCACCCATCCCCCGGGGGGGGTCGCAGATACGCAGTATTTT; cdr3_aa: CATHPPGGVADTQYF
j_call: TRBJ2-1; v_call: TRBV10-3; d_call: TRBD2; clone_size: NA; cdr3_nt: TGTGCCATTGGACTAGCGGGGTGGGGTGGAGATGAGCAGTTCTTC; cdr3_aa: CAIGLAGWGGDEQFF
j_call: TRBJ1-2; v_call: TRBV13; d_call: NA; clone_size: NA; cdr3_nt: TGTGCCAGCAGCTTAGGACAGGGATATGGCTACACCTTC; cdr3_aa: CASSLGQGYGYTF
j_call: TRBJ1-2; v_call: TRBV5-4; d_call: NA; clone_size: NA; cdr3_nt: TGTGCCAGCATCCCGGGGGGGTCCCCTCTCTATGGCTACACCTTC; cdr3_aa: CASIPGGSPLYGYTF
j_call: TRBJ2-3; v_call: TRBV10-3; d_call: TRBD2; clone_size: few; cdr3_nt: TGTGCCATCAGTGCATCTAGCGGGGGGGCGGGAGATACGCAGTATTTT; cdr3_aa: CAISASSGGAGDTQYF
j_call: TRBJ2-3; v_call: TRBV6-4; d_call: NA; clone_size: few; cdr3_nt: TGTGCCAGCAGTGACGGGAGCGCTGGTACGCAGTATTTT; cdr3_aa: CASSDGSAGTQYF
j_call: TRBJ1-4; v_call: TRBV6-1; d_call: NA; clone_size: NA; cdr3_nt: TGTGCCAGCAGTGACCAGGCCTGGCAGGATGAAAAACTGTTTTTT; cdr3_aa: CASSDQAWQDEKLFF
j_call: TRBJ2-5; v_call: TRBV15; d_call: TRBD1; clone_size: NA; cdr3_nt: TGTGCCACCAGCAGCCGGGACAGGGTGCAAGAGACCCAGTACTTC; cdr3_aa: CATSSRDRVQETQYF
j_call: TRBJ1-6; v_call: TRBV4-1; d_call: TRBD1; clone_size: few; cdr3_nt: TGCGCCAGCAGCCAACCGGGACAGGGGGCACCAGGGTCACCCCTCCACTTT; cdr3_aa: CASSQPGQGAPGSPLHF
j_call: TRBJ2-3; v_call: TRBV4-3; d_call: NA; clone_size: few; cdr3_nt: TGCGCCAGCAGCCAAGAGTGGGAGACTAGCACAGATACGCAGTATTTT; cdr3_aa: CASSQEWETSTDTQYF
j_call: TRBJ2-5; v_call: TRBV7-9; d_call: TRBD2; clone_size: NA; cdr3_nt: TGTGCCAGCAGCTTTAGCGGGGGAATTCAAGAGACCCAGTACTTC; cdr3_aa: CASSFSGGIQETQYF
j_call: TRBJ2-3; v_call: TRBV2; d_call: NA; clone_size: NA; cdr3_nt: TGTGCCAGCAGTGACCCATCTAGCACAGATACGCAGTATTTT; cdr3_aa: CASSDPSSTDTQYF
j_call: TRBJ1-5; v_call: TRBV5-8; d_call: NA; clone_size: NA; cdr3_nt: TGTGCCAGCAGCTTAATCCCCGGGGCGGGCAATCAGCCCCAGCATTTT; cdr3_aa: CASSLIPGAGNQPQHF